The present T cell receptor (beta chain) was sequenced within a study of T cells in Graves' hyperthyroidism and ophthalmopathy. About the research overall: Blood from the periphery was taken at initial diagnosis, before any treatment.

RNA transcripts yielded amplified TCR beta CDR3 regions. With the HTBI primer set, the TCR CDR3 went through a first round of RT-PCR. Each CDR3 protein gets one entry after TCRdb re-called the multiplex PCR reads with MiXCR. The sample comprises some 350,000 distinct CDR3 sequences, approximately 16% of which are singletons, and 15% to 20% rests with the top ten. The V segment lost 3 bases and the J segment 1 base; nucleotides outside the gene matches: 11. CDR1 and CDR2 (germline): SGDLS, YYNGEE. This CDR3 region has 18 residues. Diagnostic assessment was based on clinical symptoms, serum thyroxine and TRAb, thyroid ultrasound and orbital computed tomography. General study findings and limits: Peripheral blood also featured most of the thyroid clonotypes expanded above 0.001. The model forecast ophthalmopathy, anticipating it by a median roughly 6.5 months before onset.

This clonotype was seen many times. What it binds is unknown. This clonotype was obtained from a woman aged 60-70 years with Graves' ophthalmopathy. The sequencing sample was made of blood. J is TRBJ2-7 and V is TRBV9; 12 bases match TRBD1. The CDR3 here is CASSGGTGGGWGSYEQYF. The CDR3 region has the DNA TGTGCCAGCAGCGGCGGGACAGGGGGCGGTTGGGGGTCCTACGAGCAGTACTTC.